This TCR beta chain is from a study of cytomegalovirus exposure and HLA in healthy donors. General study findings and limits: Immune exposure was documented only through CMV serostatus.

PCR involved 60 Vbeta and 13 Jbeta primers. Profiled with immunoSEQ multiplex PCR; TCRdb holds only in-frame clones, not every one. Of some 220,000 clones listed, about 77% are singletons. Note on this clone: What it binds is unknown.

The TCR sequence derives from a boy younger than 18 in good health and CMV-seronegative. The sample comprised PBMCs.

CDR3 bases: TGTGCCACCAGCAGAGATAGGGGGGGTGAGGAGACTGAAGCTTTCTTT. It translates to CATSRDRGGEETEAFF. J is TRBJ1-1 and V is TRBV15; D may be TRBD1 (6 bases). This CDR3 is built from 16 residues. V lost 0 bases and J lost 5, with 16 bases in between. In germline, CDR1 is LNHNV, CDR2 YYDKDF (reference sequence).